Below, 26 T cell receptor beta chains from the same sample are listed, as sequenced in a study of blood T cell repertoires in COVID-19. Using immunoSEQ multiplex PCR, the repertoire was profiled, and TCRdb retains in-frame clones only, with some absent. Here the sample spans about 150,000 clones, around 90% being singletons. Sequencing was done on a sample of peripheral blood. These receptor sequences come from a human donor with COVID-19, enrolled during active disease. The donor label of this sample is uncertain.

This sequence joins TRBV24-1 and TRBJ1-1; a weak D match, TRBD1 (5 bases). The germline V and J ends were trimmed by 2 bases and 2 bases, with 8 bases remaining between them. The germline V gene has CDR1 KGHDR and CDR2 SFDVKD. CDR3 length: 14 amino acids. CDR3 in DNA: TGTGCCACCAGTGATTCAACAGGTAACACTGAAGCTTTCTTT. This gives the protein CATSDSTGNTEAFF.

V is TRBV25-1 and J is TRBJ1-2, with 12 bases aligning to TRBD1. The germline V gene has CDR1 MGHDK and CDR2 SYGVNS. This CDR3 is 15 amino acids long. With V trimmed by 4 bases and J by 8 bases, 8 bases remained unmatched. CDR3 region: CASSAPGQGAGGYTF. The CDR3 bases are TGTGCCAGCAGTGCCCCGGGACAGGGGGCAGGGGGCTACACCTTC.

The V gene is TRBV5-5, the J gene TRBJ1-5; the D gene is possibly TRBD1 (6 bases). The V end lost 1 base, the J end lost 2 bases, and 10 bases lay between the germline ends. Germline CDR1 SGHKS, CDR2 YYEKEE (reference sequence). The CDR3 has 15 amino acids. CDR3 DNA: TGTGCCAGCAGCTTGTATCCAGGGGGCAATCAGCCCCAGCATTTT. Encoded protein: CASSLYPGGNQPQHF.

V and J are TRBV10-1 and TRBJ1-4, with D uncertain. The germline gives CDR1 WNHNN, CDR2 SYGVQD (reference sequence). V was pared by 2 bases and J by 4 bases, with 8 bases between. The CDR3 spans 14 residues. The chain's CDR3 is CASSETGNNEKLFF. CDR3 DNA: TGCGCCAGCAGTGAGACCGGGAATAATGAAAAACTGTTTTTT.

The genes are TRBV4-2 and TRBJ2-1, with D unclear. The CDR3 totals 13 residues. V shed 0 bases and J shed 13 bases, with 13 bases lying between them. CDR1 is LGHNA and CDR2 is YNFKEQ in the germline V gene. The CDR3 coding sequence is TGTGCCAGCAGCCAAGAGGTCAGGAATTTACAGTTCTTC. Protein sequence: CASSQEVRNLQFF.

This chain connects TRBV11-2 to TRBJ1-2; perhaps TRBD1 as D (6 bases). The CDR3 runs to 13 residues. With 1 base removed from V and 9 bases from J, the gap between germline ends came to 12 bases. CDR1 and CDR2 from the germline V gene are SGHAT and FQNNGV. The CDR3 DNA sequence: TGTGCCAGCAGCTTAGGGGCAGGGGAGAGCTACACCTTC. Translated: CASSLGAGESYTF.

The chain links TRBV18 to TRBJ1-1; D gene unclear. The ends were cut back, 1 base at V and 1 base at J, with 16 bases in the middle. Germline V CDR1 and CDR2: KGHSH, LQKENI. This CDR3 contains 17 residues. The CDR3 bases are TGTGCCAGCTCACCACTCCCCCACGGCGGCTCGAACACTGAAGCTTTCTTT. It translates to CASSPLPHGGSNTEAFF. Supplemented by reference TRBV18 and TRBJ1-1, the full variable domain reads NAGVMQNPRHLVRRRGQEARLRCSPMKGHSHVYWYRQLPEEGLKFMVYLQKENIIDESGMPKERFSAEFPKEGPSILRIQQVVRGDSAAYFCASSPLPHGGSNTEAFFGQGTRLTVV.

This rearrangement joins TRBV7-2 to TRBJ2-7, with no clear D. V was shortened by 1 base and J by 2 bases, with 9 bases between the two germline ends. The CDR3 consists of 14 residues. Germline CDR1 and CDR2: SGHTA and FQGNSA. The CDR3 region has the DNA TGTGCCAGCAGCTTAGGAGGAAAAGCCTACGAGCAGTACTTC. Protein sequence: CASSLGGKAYEQYF. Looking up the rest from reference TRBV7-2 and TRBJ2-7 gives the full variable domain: GAGVSQSPSNKVTEKGKDVELRCDPISGHTALYWYRQSLGQGLEFLIYFQGNSAPDKSGLPSDRFSAERTGGSVSTLTIQRTQQEDSAVYLCASSLGGKAYEQYFGPGTRLTVT.

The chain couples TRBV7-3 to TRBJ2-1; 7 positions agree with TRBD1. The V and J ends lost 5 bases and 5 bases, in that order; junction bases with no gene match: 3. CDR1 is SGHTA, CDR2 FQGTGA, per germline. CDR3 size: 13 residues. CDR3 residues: CASSVDRDNEQFF. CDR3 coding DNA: TGTGCCAGCAGCGTCGACAGGGACAATGAGCAGTTCTTC.

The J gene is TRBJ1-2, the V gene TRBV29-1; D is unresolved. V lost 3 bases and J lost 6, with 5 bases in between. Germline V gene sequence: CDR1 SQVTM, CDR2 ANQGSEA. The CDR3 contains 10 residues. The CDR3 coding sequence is TGCAGCGTTGATGGAGATGGCTACACCTTC. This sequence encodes CSVDGDGYTF.

CDR3 residues: CASSEGTGGLWTEAFF. In DNA, the CDR3 is TGCGCCAGCAGCGAAGGGACAGGGGGATTGTGGACTGAAGCTTTCTTT. This chain links TRBV5-1 with TRBJ1-1, with 11 positions matching TRBD1. The germline V gene encodes CDR1 SGHRS and CDR2 YFSETQ. With V trimmed by 4 bases and J by 5 bases, 10 bases remained unmatched. This CDR3 region has 16 residues.

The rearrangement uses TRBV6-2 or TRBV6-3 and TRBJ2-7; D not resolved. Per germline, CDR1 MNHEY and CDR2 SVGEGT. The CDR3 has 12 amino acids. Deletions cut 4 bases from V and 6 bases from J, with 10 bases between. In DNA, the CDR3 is TGTGCCAGCAGTTCTACTCTAGGCGAGCAGTACTTC. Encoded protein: CASSSTLGEQYF.

CDR3 region: CASSSGTGAANEQFF. CDR3 DNA: TGTGCCAGTAGTTCCGGGACAGGGGCCGCGAATGAGCAGTTCTTC. The V call is TRBV19, the J call TRBJ2-1, with 10 bases that match TRBD1. The germline V gene encodes CDR1 LNHDA and CDR2 SQIVND (reference sequence). The CDR3 extends over 15 amino acids. J was trimmed by 7 bases and V by 5 bases; bases with no gene match: 8.

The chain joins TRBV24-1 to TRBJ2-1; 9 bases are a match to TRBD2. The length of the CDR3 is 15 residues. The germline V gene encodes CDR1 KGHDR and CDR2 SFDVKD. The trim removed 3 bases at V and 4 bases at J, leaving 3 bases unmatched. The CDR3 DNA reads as TGTGCCACCAGTGATGGCGGGAGGGCATACAATGAGCAGTTCTTC. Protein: CATSDGGRAYNEQFF.

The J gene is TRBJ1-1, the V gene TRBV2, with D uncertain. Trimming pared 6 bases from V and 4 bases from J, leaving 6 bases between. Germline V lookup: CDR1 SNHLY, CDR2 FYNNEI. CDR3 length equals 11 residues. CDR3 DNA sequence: TGTGCCAGCAGGCGGATCACTGAAGCTTTCTTT. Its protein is CASRRITEAFF.

CDR3 region: CASSLTPGAREQYF. The CDR3 coding sequence is TGTGCCAGCAGCCTTACCCCCGGAGCGCGAGAGCAGTACTTC. The J gene is TRBJ2-7, the V gene TRBV7-2; no clear D. This CDR3 has 14 amino acids. CDR1 SGHTA and CDR2 FQGNSA come from the germline V gene. V lost 5 bases and J 7 bases, leaving 18 bases between the germline ends.

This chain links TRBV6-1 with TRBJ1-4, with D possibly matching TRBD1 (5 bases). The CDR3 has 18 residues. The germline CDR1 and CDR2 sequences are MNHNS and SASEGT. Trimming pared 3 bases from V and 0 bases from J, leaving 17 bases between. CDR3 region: CASSDTRVQGATNEKLFF. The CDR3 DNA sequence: TGTGCCAGCAGTGATACTCGAGTCCAGGGCGCAACTAATGAAAAACTGTTTTTT.

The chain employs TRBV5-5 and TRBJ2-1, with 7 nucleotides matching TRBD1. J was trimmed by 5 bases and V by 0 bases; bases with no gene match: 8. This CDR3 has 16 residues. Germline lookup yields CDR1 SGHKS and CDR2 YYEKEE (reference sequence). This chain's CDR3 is CASSLVSGTANNEQFF. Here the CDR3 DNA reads TGTGCCAGCAGCTTGGTTAGTGGGACAGCTAACAATGAGCAGTTCTTC.

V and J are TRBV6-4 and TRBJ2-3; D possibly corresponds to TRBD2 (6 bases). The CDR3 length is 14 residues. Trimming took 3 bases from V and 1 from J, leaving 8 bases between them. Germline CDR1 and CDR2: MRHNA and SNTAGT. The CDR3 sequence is CASSEAGGTDTQYF. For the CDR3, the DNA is TGTGCCAGCAGTGAAGCGGGCGGCACAGATACGCAGTATTTT.

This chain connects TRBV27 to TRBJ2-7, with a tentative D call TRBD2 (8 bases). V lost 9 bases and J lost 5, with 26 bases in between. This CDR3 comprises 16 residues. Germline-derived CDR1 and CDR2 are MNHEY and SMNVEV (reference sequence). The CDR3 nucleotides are TGTGCCAGTAGCCGACAGGGCGGACTAGCAATACACGAGCAGTACTTC. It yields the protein CASSRQGGLAIHEQYF.

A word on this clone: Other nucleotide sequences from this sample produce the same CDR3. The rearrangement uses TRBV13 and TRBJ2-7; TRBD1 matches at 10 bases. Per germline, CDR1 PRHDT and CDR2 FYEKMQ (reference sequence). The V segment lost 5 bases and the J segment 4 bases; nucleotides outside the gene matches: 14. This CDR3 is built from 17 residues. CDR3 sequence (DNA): TGTGCCAGCAGCACTGGCTTAGACAGGGGGCGTCCGTACGAGCAGTACTTC. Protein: CASSTGLDRGRPYEQYF.

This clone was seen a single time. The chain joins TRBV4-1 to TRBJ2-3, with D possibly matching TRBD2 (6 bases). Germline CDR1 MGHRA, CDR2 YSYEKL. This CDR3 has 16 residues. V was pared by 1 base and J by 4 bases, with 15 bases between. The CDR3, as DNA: TGCGCCAGCAGCCAAGTTGCGGGGATCGCCGCAGATACGCAGTATTTT. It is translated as CASSQVAGIAADTQYF.

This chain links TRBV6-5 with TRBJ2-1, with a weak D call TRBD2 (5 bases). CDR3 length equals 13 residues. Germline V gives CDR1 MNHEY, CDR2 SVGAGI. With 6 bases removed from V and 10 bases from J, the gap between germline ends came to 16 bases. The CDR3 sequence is CASSDPLVKEQFF. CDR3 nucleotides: TGTGCCAGCAGCGATCCACTAGTAAAGGAGCAGTTCTTC.

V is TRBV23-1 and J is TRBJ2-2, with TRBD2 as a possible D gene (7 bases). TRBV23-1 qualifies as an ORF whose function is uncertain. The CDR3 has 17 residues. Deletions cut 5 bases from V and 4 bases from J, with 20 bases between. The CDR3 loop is CASSTRGAGARTGELFF. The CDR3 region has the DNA TGCGCCAGCAGTACTCGGGGGGCAGGGGCGCGCACCGGGGAGCTGTTTTTT.

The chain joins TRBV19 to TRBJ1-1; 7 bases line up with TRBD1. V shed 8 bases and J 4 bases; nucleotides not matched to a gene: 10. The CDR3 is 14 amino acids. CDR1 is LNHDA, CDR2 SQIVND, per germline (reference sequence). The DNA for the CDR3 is TGTGCCAGTTTGGGGGAGACAGGGACCACTGAAGCTTTCTTT. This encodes CASLGETGTTEAFF.

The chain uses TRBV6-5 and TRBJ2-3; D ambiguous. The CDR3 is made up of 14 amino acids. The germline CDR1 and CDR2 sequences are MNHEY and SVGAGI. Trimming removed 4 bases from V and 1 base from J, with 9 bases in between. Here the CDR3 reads CASSSGRGTDTQYF. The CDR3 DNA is TGTGCCAGCAGTTCCGGTAGAGGCACAGATACGCAGTATTTT.